The rows below give T cell receptor beta chains drawn from one sample of a study of CD8 T cells in Susac syndrome. TCRdb analysed the immunoSEQ multiplex PCR reads with MiXCR anew, one entry per CDR3 protein. The sample lists some 130,000 distinct CDR3 sequences, approximately 95% occurring once. Input material: CD8+ T cells from PBMCs. These receptors were obtained from a human donor with Susac syndrome. Each CDR3 is given with its conserved first and last residue. A D gene is named only where the DNA matches it firmly. Clone sizes are given selectively: once, few, many, or a class where the clone is expanded.

J gene: TRBJ2-1; V gene: TRBV4-2; D gene: TRBD2; clone size: .; CDR3 protein: CASSPQGTSGTNEQFF; CDR3 DNA: TGTGCCAGCAGCCCTCAAGGGACTAGCGGGACGAATGAGCAGTTCTTC
J gene: TRBJ1-2; V gene: TRBV5-4; D gene: .; clone size: .; CDR3 protein: CASSSSGGGYTF; CDR3 DNA: TGTGCCAGCAGCTCGTCAGGTGGTGGCTACACCTTC
J gene: TRBJ2-1; V gene: TRBV6-5; D gene: .; clone size: .; CDR3 protein: CASSYSGLGHSYNEQFF; CDR3 DNA: TGTGCCAGCAGTTACTCGGGACTGGGGCACTCCTACAATGAGCAGTTCTTC
J gene: TRBJ1-3; V gene: TRBV18; D gene: .; clone size: .; CDR3 protein: CASSPSGEGNTIYF; CDR3 DNA: TGTGCCAGCTCTCCCTCGGGGGAAGGAAACACCATATATTTT
J gene: TRBJ2-2; V gene: TRBV7-3; D gene: .; clone size: .; CDR3 protein: CASSLIPAPGELFF; CDR3 DNA: TGTGCCAGCAGCTTAATCCCCGCCCCCGGGGAGCTGTTTTTT
J gene: TRBJ2-1; V gene: TRBV6-5; D gene: TRBD2; clone size: .; CDR3 protein: CASSYGRGRAVDEQFF; CDR3 DNA: TGTGCCAGCAGTTATGGGCGCGGGAGGGCTGTTGATGAGCAGTTCTTC
J gene: TRBJ2-1; V gene: TRBV30; D gene: .; clone size: .; CDR3 protein: CAWSVDRHNEQFF; CDR3 DNA: TGTGCCTGGAGTGTAGATAGGCACAATGAGCAGTTCTTC
J gene: TRBJ1-5; V gene: TRBV18; D gene: TRBD1; clone size: .; CDR3 protein: CASSPGEGASQPQHF; CDR3 DNA: TGTGCCAGCTCACCGGGAGAGGGGGCGAGTCAGCCCCAGCATTTT
J gene: TRBJ2-2; V gene: TRBV6-1; D gene: TRBD2; clone size: .; CDR3 protein: CASSPGGGGRVTGELFF; CDR3 DNA: TGTGCCAGCAGTCCAGGAGGGGGCGGGAGGGTTACCGGGGAGCTGTTTTTT
J gene: TRBJ2-2; V gene: TRBV30; D gene: .; clone size: .; CDR3 protein: CAWSAGNTGELFF; CDR3 DNA: TGTGCCTGGTCGGCGGGGAACACCGGGGAGCTGTTTTTT
J gene: TRBJ1-5; V gene: TRBV2; D gene: TRBD1; clone size: .; CDR3 protein: CASSEARGRGHQPQHF; CDR3 DNA: TGTGCCAGCAGTGAAGCCAGGGGCAGGGGGCATCAGCCCCAGCATTTT
J gene: TRBJ2-5; V gene: TRBV28; D gene: TRBD1; clone size: .; CDR3 protein: CASGGQGRGETQYF; CDR3 DNA: TGTGCCAGCGGGGGACAGGGAAGGGGGGAGACCCAGTACTTC
J gene: TRBJ1-5; V gene: TRBV9; D gene: .; clone size: .; CDR3 protein: CASSPDRSEPQHF; CDR3 DNA: TGTGCCAGCAGCCCCGACAGGTCTGAGCCCCAGCATTTT
J gene: TRBJ1-1; V gene: TRBV27; D gene: TRBD1; clone size: .; CDR3 protein: CASTFHRGAEAFF; CDR3 DNA: TGTGCCAGCACCTTCCACAGGGGTGCTGAAGCTTTCTTT
J gene: TRBJ1-5; V gene: TRBV11-2; D gene: .; clone size: once; CDR3 protein: CASSLEREQPQHF; CDR3 DNA: TGTGCCAGCAGCTTAGAGAGGGAACAGCCCCAGCATTTT
J gene: TRBJ2-7; V gene: TRBV6-5; D gene: TRBD2; clone size: .; CDR3 protein: CASSITSGTAEQYF; CDR3 DNA: TGTGCCAGCAGCATAACTAGCGGGACAGCCGAGCAGTACTTC
J gene: TRBJ2-5; V gene: TRBV5-1; D gene: .; clone size: few; CDR3 protein: CASSFQETQYF; CDR3 DNA: TGTGCCAGCAGCTTTCAAGAGACCCAGTACTTC